The next 28 T cell receptor beta chains were all read from a single sample in a study of Graves' ophthalmopathy and Graves' hyperthyroidism. Researchers took RNA transcripts and amplified TCR beta CDR3 regions from them. Scientists carried out first-round RT-PCR using HTBI primers and then a second-round multiplex PCR. TCRdb re-called the multiplex PCR reads with MiXCR, one entry per CDR3 protein. Of approximately 460,000 distinct CDR3 sequences detected, approximately 15% appear once; the ten largest clones hold about a tenth. Sequenced sample: blood. The source of these receptors is a woman in her 30s with Graves' ophthalmopathy.

This clonotype was counted at least ten times. The gene calls are TRBV28 and TRBJ2-5, with D perhaps being TRBD1 or TRBD2 (5 bases each). With 5 bases removed from V and 2 bases from J, the gap between germline ends came to 15 bases. The CDR3 is 15 amino acids. The V gene's germline CDR1 is MDHEN and CDR2 SYDVKM. The CDR3 spells CASSIGTLLQETQYF. The DNA of the CDR3 is TGTGCCAGCAGTATCGGGACGCTTCTGCAAGAGACCCAGTACTTC.

This clonotype was picked up many times. The rearrangement joins TRBV28 to TRBJ1-2; D is perhaps TRBD1 (5 bases). The CDR3 has 14 amino acids. Germline V lookup: CDR1 MDHEN, CDR2 SYDVKM. Trimming shortened V by 3 bases and J by 3 bases, and 11 bases separated the two germline ends. CDR3 sequence (DNA): TGTGCCAGCAGTTTCCCAGGGTTCGACTATGGCTACACCTTC. Translated: CASSFPGFDYGYTF.

This clonotype came up a few times. The chain recombines TRBV16 with TRBJ2-7; 8 bases fit TRBD2. Trimming removed 2 bases from V and 4 bases from J; junction bases left unmatched: 7. The CDR3 covers 15 residues. In germline, CDR1 is KGHSY, CDR2 FQNENV. The CDR3 protein is CASSQAGGAGYEQYF. The CDR3 DNA follows: TGTGCCAGCAGCCAAGCCGGGGGGGCCGGGTACGAGCAGTACTTC.

This clonotype was seen ten or more times. The gene calls are TRBV12-3 or TRBV12-4 and TRBJ1-3; D not certain. This CDR3 has 14 amino acids. The V gene lost 5 bases and the J gene lost 9 bases, with 17 bases spanning the gap. This CDR3 is CASSGSFGGGTIYF. The DNA for the CDR3 is TGTGCCAGCAGTGGTTCATTCGGTGGTGGCACCATATATTTT.

This clonotype was seen ten or more times. V usage is TRBV20-1 and J usage is TRBJ1-5, with a tentative D call TRBD1 (5 bases). V lost 3 bases, J lost 5 bases, and 20 bases lay in between. The CDR3 loop spans 16 amino acids. The germline CDR1 and CDR2 sequences are DFQATT and SNEGSKA (reference sequence). The CDR3 DNA follows: TGCAGTGCTAGCCCTACTTTGGGCAGGGAGGATCAGCCCCAGCATTTT. Translation gives CSASPTLGREDQPQHF.

With regard to this clonotype: A clone one base away is much larger, so this may be a read error. CDR3 DNA: TGTGCCGGCAGTGAGACAGGCATACTGAGGAGTCAGCCCCAGCATTTT. Encoded protein: CAGSETGILRSQPQHF. The J gene is TRBJ1-5, the V gene TRBV6-1; weak D call: TRBD1 (6 bases). Germline V gives CDR1 MNHNS, CDR2 SASEGT. This CDR3 has 16 amino acids.

This clonotype has at least ten counts. This sequence joins TRBV2 and TRBJ2-7, with D unclear. Germline CDR1 is SNHLY and CDR2 is FYNNEI. The CDR3 consists of 13 residues. Between the trimmed V and J ends, which lost 6 bases and 5 bases, there was a span of 14 bases. CDR3 sequence (DNA): TGTGCCAGCAGAAGCCCGACAATCGACGAGCAGTACTTC. This encodes CASRSPTIDEQYF.

In its sample, this clonotype was seen many times. This sequence joins TRBV7-8 and TRBJ2-5, with TRBD2 identical over 8 bases. Germline V gene sequence: CDR1 SGHVS, CDR2 FQNEAQ. CDR3 length: 17 amino acids. V was clipped by 5 bases and J by 5 bases; unmatched bases: 16. CDR3 region: CASSPLFRAGERETQYF. The DNA of the CDR3 is TGTGCCAGCAGCCCCCTATTCCGAGCGGGAGAGAGGGAGACCCAGTACTTC.

This clonotype has only a few counts. The rearrangement uses TRBV7-8 and TRBJ2-4; D not resolved. This CDR3 is built from 16 residues. Trimming removed 0 bases from V and 1 base from J, with 10 bases in between. From germline, CDR1 is SGHVS and CDR2 FQNEAQ. DNA of the CDR3: TGTGCCAGCAGCTTAGCCCCCTGGATGGCCAAAAACATTCAGTACTTC. As protein: CASSLAPWMAKNIQYF.

There are many counts of this clonotype. This chain joins TRBV6-1 and TRBJ1-2, with 9 nucleotides matching TRBD1. CDR1 MNHNS and CDR2 SASEGT come from the germline V gene. V shed 0 bases, J shed 6 bases, and the junction held 2 bases outside the gene matches. CDR3 size: 14 residues. CDR3 region: CASSEAWTGDGYTF. The CDR3 DNA is TGTGCCAGCAGTGAAGCGTGGACAGGGGATGGCTACACCTTC.

The chain couples TRBV7-2 to TRBJ1-1; D is undetermined. V lost 0 bases to trimming and J lost 0 bases, with 8 bases between them. The germline gives CDR1 SGHTA, CDR2 FQGNSA. This CDR3 comprises 15 residues. CDR3 region: CASSLASRMNTEAFF. DNA of the CDR3: TGTGCCAGCAGCTTAGCGTCCAGGATGAACACTGAAGCTTTCTTT.

With respect to this clonotype: At one boundary the junction diverges from the germline segment, which might be a read error. The V gene is TRBV6-5, the J gene TRBJ2-7; D call uncertain. The germline CDR1 and CDR2 sequences are MNHEY and SVGAGI. The CDR3 sequence is 13 residues long. The CDR3 loop reads CPSSYSRVYEQYF. The CDR3 DNA is TGTCCCAGCAGTTACTCCCGAGTCTATGAGCAGTACTTC.

Only a few counts were recorded for this clonotype. The V gene is TRBV28, the J gene TRBJ1-5, with D possibly matching TRBD1 (6 bases). Germline CDR1 MDHEN, CDR2 SYDVKM. The V gene lost 3 bases and the J gene lost 7 bases, with 16 bases spanning the gap. The CDR3 totals 15 residues. CDR3 nucleotide sequence: TGTGCCAGCAGTTTTGGTGGGGGGGCGATCCAGCCCCAGCATTTT. Protein product: CASSFGGGAIQPQHF. The variable domain in full, with the rest retrieved from reference TRBV28 and TRBJ1-5, is DVKVTQSSRYLVKRTGEKVFLECVQDMDHENMFWYRQDPGLGLRLIYFSYDVKMKEKGDIPEGYSVSREKKERFSLILESASTNQTSMYLCASSFGGGAIQPQHFGDGTRLSIL.

This clonotype was recorded a few times. The chain has TRBV30 and TRBJ1-5, with 8 bases lining up with TRBD1. The V gene end was trimmed by 4 bases and the J gene end by 7 bases; junction bases not matched to a gene: 9. CDR1 and CDR2 from the germline V gene are GTSNPN and SVGIG (reference sequence). The CDR3 runs to 14 residues. The CDR3 nucleotides read TGTGCCTGGACCGCAGGGGGCGCAGGCCAGCCCCAGCATTTT. It specifies CAWTAGGAGQPQHF. The whole variable domain, remainder taken from reference TRBV30 and TRBJ1-5, is SQTIHQWPATLVQPVGSPLSLECTVEGTSNPNLYWYRQAAGRGLQLLFYSVGIGQISSEVPQNLSASRPQDRQFILSSKKLLLSDSGFYLCAWTAGGAGQPQHFGDGTRLSIL.

This clonotype came up many times. The rearrangement uses TRBV24-1 and TRBJ2-2; 9 nucleotides agree with TRBD1. Trimming took 3 bases from V and 7 from J; bases not matched to a gene: 11. The CDR3 runs to 17 residues. Germline-derived CDR1 and CDR2 are KGHDR and SFDVKD. Here the CDR3 DNA reads TGTGCCACCAGTGATATCACAGGGGGCGGTCGATTCGGGGAGCTGTTTTTT. It specifies CATSDITGGGRFGELFF.

This clonotype was detected ten times or more. The V gene is TRBV14, the J gene TRBJ2-2, with 7 bases aligning to TRBD2. The CDR3 contains 18 residues. Trimming removed 4 bases from V and 1 base from J; junction bases left unmatched: 12. The germline gives CDR1 SGHDN, CDR2 FVKESK. The CDR3 DNA is TGTGCCAGCAGCCCCAACCTTGGGGGACTACGGAACACCGGGGAGCTGTTTTTT. Translation gives CASSPNLGGLRNTGELFF.

This clonotype has a count of ten or more. The chain links TRBV28 to TRBJ1-1; D possibly corresponds to TRBD1 (5 bases). The CDR3 is 15 amino acids. Trimming left V 6 bases short and J 1 base short, with 15 bases between. Germline values: CDR1 MDHEN, CDR2 SYDVKM. This CDR3 is CASSPRGVENTEAFF. CDR3 coding DNA: TGTGCCAGCAGCCCCCGAGGGGTGGAGAACACTGAAGCTTTCTTT.

As for this clonotype: A read error may be the cause here, since a much bigger clone is one base away. The missing conserved phenylalanine or tryptophan at the end of this CDR3 makes a read error likely. The CDR3 bases are TGTGCCAGCAGGGCAGGCTCTGGGGCCAACGTCCTGACTCTC. Translating it yields CASRAGSGANVLTL. This chain joins TRBV28 and TRBJ2-6, with no clear D. The CDR3 has 14 residues. V dropped 6 bases and J dropped 0 bases, with 6 bases sitting between them. Germline CDR1 reads MDHEN; CDR2 reads SYDVKM.

This clonotype has a count of ten or more. V usage is TRBV19 and J usage is TRBJ1-6; D gene unclear. The CDR3 contains 13 residues. Per germline, CDR1 LNHDA and CDR2 SQIVND (reference sequence). The V end lost 5 bases, the J end lost 9 bases, and 11 bases lay between the germline ends. The CDR3 loop reads CASSAEDGSPLHF. In DNA form, the CDR3 reads TGTGCCAGTAGTGCGGAGGACGGTTCACCCCTCCACTTT.

This clonotype was seen ten or more times. This chain joins TRBV12-3 or TRBV12-4 and TRBJ1-5, with D perhaps matching TRBD1 (5 bases). The CDR3 has 14 amino acids. V was clipped by 6 bases and J by 3 bases, with 12 bases between them. CDR3 sequence reads: CASRAGIFNQPQHF. DNA for the CDR3: TGTGCCAGCAGGGCAGGGATTTTCAATCAGCCCCAGCATTTT.

This clonotype was found once. V and J are TRBV6-1 and TRBJ2-5; TRBD1 matches at 9 bases. Per the germline V gene, CDR1 is MNHNS and CDR2 is SASEGT. The CDR3 totals 14 residues. J lost 4 bases, V lost 5 bases, and 5 bases had no gene match. DNA of the CDR3: TGTGCCAGCAGTAAACAGGGGGCAGGAGAGACCCAGTACTTC. The encoded protein is CASSKQGAGETQYF.

This clonotype was observed many times. This chain uses TRBV6-5 with TRBJ1-2, with D perhaps TRBD1 (5 bases). In germline, CDR1 is MNHEY, CDR2 SVGAGI. The CDR3 loop spans 15 amino acids. V was cut by 0 bases and J by 3 bases, with 11 bases left in between. The CDR3 loop is CASSYSSRGYYGYTF. CDR3 bases: TGTGCCAGCAGTTACTCGAGTCGGGGGTACTATGGCTACACCTTC.

The chain is built from TRBV6-1 and TRBJ2-2; D is possibly TRBD2 (6 bases). The CDR3 sequence is 15 residues long. Trimming left V 0 bases short and J 7 bases short, with 12 bases between. The germline V gene encodes CDR1 MNHNS and CDR2 SASEGT. This CDR3 is CASSEAGFGGGELFF. In nucleotides, the CDR3 is TGTGCCAGCAGTGAAGCAGGGTTCGGGGGCGGGGAGCTGTTTTTT.

This clonotype has ten or more counts. V gene TRBV13 combines with J gene TRBJ2-2, with D unresolved. There are 16 residues in the CDR3. The V and J ends lost 4 bases and 0 bases respectively, with 12 bases between them. Germline CDR1 and CDR2: PRHDT and FYEKMQ (reference sequence). DNA for the CDR3: TGTGCCAGCAGCTCACACGGGCCTACGAACACCGGGGAGCTGTTTTTT. Its protein is CASSSHGPTNTGELFF. The whole variable domain, remainder taken from reference TRBV13 and TRBJ2-2, is AAGVIQSPRHLIKEKRETATLKCYPIPRHDTVYWYQQGPGQDPQFLISFYEKMQSDKGSIPDRFSAQQFSDYHSELNMSSLELGDSALYFCASSSHGPTNTGELFFGEGSRLTVL.

This clonotype has ten or more counts. V gene TRBV5-1 combines with J gene TRBJ2-7; TRBD1 is a possible D gene (5 bases). The CDR3 totals 14 residues. V was pared by 4 bases and J by 5 bases, with 16 bases between. Looked up from germline, CDR1 is SGHRS and CDR2 is YFSETQ. The CDR3 bases are TGCGCCAGCAGCCACGGAGTCAGGGTTAACGAGCAGTACTTC. Translating it yields CASSHGVRVNEQYF.

This clonotype came up a few times. The rearrangement uses TRBV2 and TRBJ1-1; D unresolved. The V end was cut by 6 bases, the J end by 4 bases, with 15 bases between. Germline loops: CDR1 SNHLY, CDR2 FYNNEI. The CDR3 is 14 residues long. The CDR3 nucleotides read TGTGCCAGCAGGGGTGACGGCACGGGCACTGAAGCTTTCTTT. Residues: CASRGDGTGTEAFF. Combining the CDR3 with reference TRBV2 and TRBJ1-1 gives the whole variable domain EPEVTQTPSHQVTQMGQEVILRCVPISNHLYFYWYRQILGQKVEFLVSFYNNEISEKSEIFDDQFSVERPDGSNFTLKIRSTKLEDSAMYFCASRGDGTGTEAFFGQGTRLTVV.

This clonotype occurred many times. The gene calls are TRBV12-3 or TRBV12-4 and TRBJ1-2, with a tentative D call TRBD1 (6 bases). The CDR3 sequence is 17 residues long. The V and J ends lost 7 bases and 0 bases respectively, with 21 bases between them. The CDR3 nucleotides read TGTGCCAGCATGTCTCTGGGGGGCGACAGAACTAACTATGGCTACACCTTC. Its protein product is CASMSLGGDRTNYGYTF.

At least ten counts were recorded for this clonotype. The chain's CDR3 is CASSYSGESLLFGPGELFF. The CDR3 coding sequence is TGTGCCAGCAGTTATAGCGGGGAAAGTTTGTTGTTCGGCCCCGGGGAGCTGTTTTTT. This chain links TRBV12-3 or TRBV12-4 with TRBJ2-2; 8 bases map to TRBD2. The ends lost 4 bases at V and 6 bases at J; junction bases unmatched: 19. The CDR3 covers 19 residues.